A selection of T cell receptor beta chains follows, all from one sample in a study of blood T cell repertoires in COVID-19. Some clones are missing from TCRdb's copy, which holds only in-frame ones; the method was immunoSEQ multiplex PCR. The data hold about 160,000 clones, with 75% to 80% observed a single time. Sequenced material: peripheral blood. The receptors originated from a woman of 80 years or more with acute or convalescent COVID-19. Each CDR3 is given with its conserved first and last residue.

>TRBJ2-7|TRBV5-1
CASSRDRGEGEQYF
>TRBJ1-2|TRBV7-9
CASSGAGTGYGYTF
>TRBJ1-1|TRBV5-1
CASSSRGGRGTNTEAFF
>TRBJ2-1|TRBV5-8
CASSFTGTSGTSYNEQFF
>TRBJ1-1|TRBV28
CASSPGGSNTEAFF
>TRBJ2-3|TRBV7-9
CASSPPWRGATDTQYF
>TRBJ2-1|TRBV4-1
CASSQAGTSGSNEQFF
>TRBJ1-5|TRBV7-2
CASSLSNQPQHF
>TRBJ1-1|TRBV3-1/TRBV3-2
CASSQDAGPTEAFF
>TRBJ2-7|TRBV6-1
CASSASGRAAYEQYF
>TRBJ1-2|TRBV19
CASTPGQTNYGYTF
>TRBJ2-1|TRBV11-3
CASSPRGAGGYNEQFF
>TRBJ1-1|TRBV7-9
CASSSVKAAEAFF
>TRBJ1-2|TRBV6-5
CASKEHTANYGYTF
>TRBJ2-1|TRBV12-5
CASSSGGLGNEQFF
>TRBJ1-2|TRBV5-1
CASSPRTGIYGYTF
>TRBJ1-5|TRBV6-1
CASSGINRVQGNQPQHF
>TRBJ2-7|TRBV4-1
CASSPLSRGAAYEQYF
>TRBJ1-1|TRBV9
CASSVSTGVSTEAFF
>TRBJ2-3|TRBV2
CASSEEQFGDTQYF
>TRBJ1-4|TRBV18
CASSPSWGGEKLFF
>TRBJ1-1|TRBV7-7
CASSLGRAPEAFF
>TRBJ1-5|TRBV27
CASSSGQHSNQPQHF
>TRBJ1-4|TRBV11-2
CASSIRTGPGEKLFF
>TRBJ2-7|TRBV28
CASSLGTVGFYEQYF
>TRBJ2-2|TRBV2
CASSLNTGELFF
>TRBJ1-6|TRBV28
CASSPADTYNSPLHF
>TRBJ1-5|TRBV19
CASRPQISNQPQHF
>TRBJ2-7|TRBV7-2
CASSSTSGGAYEQYF
>TRBJ1-3|TRBV30
CAWDRGSGNTIYF
>TRBJ1-2|TRBV3-1/TRBV3-2
CASSQVRGHGYTF
>TRBJ2-7|TRBV7-8
CASSSTGLTYEQYF
>TRBJ2-1|TRBV7-6
CASSPGTSGEEQFF
>TRBJ2-3|TRBV12-2
CASRLVLSPDRGTDTQYF
>TRBJ1-1|TRBV11-3
CASSLGRGTGAEAFF
>TRBJ1-1|TRBV18
CASRQGAETEAFF
>TRBJ2-5|TRBV7-9
CASSTRQGRTTQYF
>TRBJ2-1|TRBV11-2
CASSYGQGAGEQFF
>TRBJ1-5|TRBV5-1
CASSFDSGNQPQHF
>TRBJ2-1|TRBV5-1
CASSLAPQTYNEQFF
>TRBJ2-1|TRBV28
CASSLWGKPHNEQFF
>TRBJ2-1|TRBV6-2/TRBV6-3
CASSRGLPNEQFF
>TRBJ1-6|TRBV5-5
CASSLYVTGEKPLHF
>TRBJ2-1|TRBV7-8
CASSSHLGVGYNEQFF
>TRBJ1-1|TRBV2
CASSDTRLNTEAFF
>TRBJ2-2|TRBV9
CASSVSSGRRNTGELFF
>TRBJ2-3|TRBV2
CASSEGAGGTDTQYF
>TRBJ1-3|TRBV5-1
CASSGGPGRGDTIYF
>TRBJ2-6|TRBV18
CASSGDLSGANVLTF